This T cell receptor (beta chain) derives from a study of control samples from healthy donors and cancer patients. The CDR3 loop spans 16 amino acids. Per germline, CDR1 SGHKS and CDR2 YYEKEE (reference sequence). Deletions cut 2 bases from V and 1 base from J, with 14 bases between. Repertoires were generated with immunoSEQ multiplex PCR, while TCRdb's copy carries only in-frame clones and drops some. In the table there are approximately 120,000 clones, roughly 90% of which are singletons. This receptor was taken from a woman in her forties or fifties in good health. The source material was blood. This chain connects TRBV5-5 to TRBJ2-3; D perhaps matches TRBD2 (7 bases). CDR3 DNA: TGTGCCAGCAGCTTTCGGCAGGGGAGGGGCACAGATACGCAGTATTTT. Amino acid sequence: CASSFRQGRGTDTQYF.